Ten or more counts support the clone carrying this T cell receptor beta chain. Library preparation (for TCRbeta) was performed with unique molecular identifiers. One entry per CDR3 protein results from TCRdb running MiXCR on the PCR reads. The table lists hundreds of thousands of distinct CDR3 sequences, approximately 16% of them singletons. This specimen belongs to a study of T-cell reconstitution after alpha-beta-depleted transplantation in children. The CDR3 runs to 16 residues. CDR1 and CDR2 (germline): LGHNA, YNFKEQ. Trimming pared 1 base from V and 0 bases from J, leaving 9 bases between. The sample in question was PBMCs from the stem cell graft donor, obtained from the stem cell graft. This TCR was recovered from a human donor who donated a stem cell graft to a child with acute myeloid leukemia. The chain employs TRBV4-2 and TRBJ1-4; D is uncertain. CDR3 in DNA: TGTGCCAGCAGCCAAGTGGCAGGAGCAACTAATGAAAAACTGTTTTTT. Protein: CASSQVAGATNEKLFF.